These T cell receptor beta chains were read from a single sample in a study of T-cell memory formation after mild COVID-19. Via MiXCR, TCRdb re-called the 5' RACE reads, giving one row per CDR3 protein. The data show 250,000 to 300,000 distinct CDR3 sequences, with about 16% seen just once and roughly 22% held by the top ten. Source material: PBMCs or a T cell subset sorted from them (not recorded which). The receptor source for this set is a man aged 18 to 35 who had mild COVID-19 (a few samples of this study predate the infection). Cell type and time point are not known. Both conserved end residues are part of each CDR3. Each record gives: J gene, clone size, D gene, V gene, CDR3 DNA, CDR3 protein. D genes are given only for firm matches. The listing skips clone size in some rows; elsewhere it reads once, few, many or a size class.

J gene: TRBJ1-4; clone size: .; D gene: .; V gene: TRBV13; CDR3 DNA: TGTGCCAGCAGCTTAGGAAGAGGGGCCAATGAAAAACTGTTTTTT; CDR3 protein: CASSLGRGANEKLFF
J gene: TRBJ1-5; clone size: .; D gene: .; V gene: TRBV20-1; CDR3 DNA: TGCAGTGCTTTAAGAGGGGGAAGGGGCAATCAGCCCCAGCATTTT; CDR3 protein: CSALRGGRGNQPQHF
J gene: TRBJ2-2; clone size: .; D gene: TRBD2; V gene: TRBV7-2; CDR3 DNA: TGTGCCAGCAGCTTAGAGCTAGCGGGGAGTGCCGGGGAGCTGTTTTTT; CDR3 protein: CASSLELAGSAGELFF
J gene: TRBJ2-7; clone size: few; D gene: .; V gene: TRBV7-9; CDR3 DNA: TGTGCCAGCAGCCCACCGGGACGGGACCGTGTCGAGCAGTACTTC; CDR3 protein: CASSPPGRDRVEQYF
J gene: TRBJ1-1; clone size: few; D gene: .; V gene: TRBV27; CDR3 DNA: TGTGCCAGCAAAGAGGGGAACACTGAAGCTTTCTTT; CDR3 protein: CASKEGNTEAFF
J gene: TRBJ1-6; clone size: .; D gene: TRBD1; V gene: TRBV5-1; CDR3 DNA: TGCGCCAGCAGCTTCTCCGGGACAGGACACTCACCCCTCCACTTT; CDR3 protein: CASSFSGTGHSPLHF
J gene: TRBJ2-3; clone size: .; D gene: .; V gene: TRBV7-2; CDR3 DNA: TGTGCCAGCAGCTTCTACAGGGAGGTAGATACGCAGTATTTT; CDR3 protein: CASSFYREVDTQYF
J gene: TRBJ1-4; clone size: .; D gene: TRBD1; V gene: TRBV12-3/TRBV12-4; CDR3 DNA: TGTGCCAGCAGCTCGGACAGGGTTGCAACTAATGAAAAACTGTTTTTT; CDR3 protein: CASSSDRVATNEKLFF
J gene: TRBJ1-2; clone size: .; D gene: .; V gene: TRBV9; CDR3 DNA: TGTGCCAGCAGCGCCCAGGGGAGCTATGGCTACACCTTC; CDR3 protein: CASSAQGSYGYTF
J gene: TRBJ1-6; clone size: few; D gene: .; V gene: TRBV28; CDR3 DNA: TGTGCCAGCGGCCAAGGGTCGGGATCACCCCTCCACTTT; CDR3 protein: CASGQGSGSPLHF
J gene: TRBJ2-1; clone size: few; D gene: .; V gene: TRBV11-3; CDR3 DNA: TGTGCCAGCAGCTTGGGGCCCGGGAGTGAGCAGTTCTTC; CDR3 protein: CASSLGPGSEQFF
J gene: TRBJ1-1; clone size: .; D gene: .; V gene: TRBV29-1; CDR3 DNA: TGCAGCGTTTCCCTGCGGGTGTACAGCACTGAAGCTTTCTTT; CDR3 protein: CSVSLRVYSTEAFF
J gene: TRBJ2-7; clone size: .; D gene: TRBD2; V gene: TRBV6-5; CDR3 DNA: TGTGCCAGCACTGTAGCGGGGGGGACTTACGAGCAGTACTTC; CDR3 protein: CASTVAGGTYEQYF
J gene: TRBJ1-4; clone size: few; D gene: TRBD1; V gene: TRBV4-3; CDR3 DNA: TGCGCCAGCAGCCAAAACAGGGGGCGTGGTGAAAAACTGTTTTTT; CDR3 protein: CASSQNRGRGEKLFF
J gene: TRBJ1-6; clone size: many; D gene: .; V gene: TRBV7-9; CDR3 DNA: TGTGCCAGCAGCTTTACCGGGGAGCAGAATTCACCCCTCCACTTT; CDR3 protein: CASSFTGEQNSPLHF
J gene: TRBJ2-1; clone size: .; D gene: TRBD2; V gene: TRBV7-8; CDR3 DNA: TGTGCCAGCAGCTCCCCGGGACTAGCGGGGGGCTACAATGAGCAGTTCTTC; CDR3 protein: CASSSPGLAGGYNEQFF